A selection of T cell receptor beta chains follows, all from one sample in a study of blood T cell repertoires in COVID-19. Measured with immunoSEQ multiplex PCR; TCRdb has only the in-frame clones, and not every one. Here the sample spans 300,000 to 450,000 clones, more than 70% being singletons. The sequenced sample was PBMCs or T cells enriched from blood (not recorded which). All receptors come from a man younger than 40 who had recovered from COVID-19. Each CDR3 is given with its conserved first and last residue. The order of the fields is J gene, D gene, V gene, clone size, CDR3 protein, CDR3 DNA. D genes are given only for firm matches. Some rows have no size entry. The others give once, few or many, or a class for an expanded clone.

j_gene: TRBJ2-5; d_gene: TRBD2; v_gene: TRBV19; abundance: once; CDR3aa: CASSFSGGQETQYF; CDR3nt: TGTGCCAGTAGTTTTAGCGGGGGGCAAGAGACCCAGTACTTC
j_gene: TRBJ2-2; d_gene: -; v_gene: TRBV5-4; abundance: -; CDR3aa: CASKGELIGELFF; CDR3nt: TGTGCCAGCAAAGGAGAACTGATAGGGGAGCTGTTTTTT
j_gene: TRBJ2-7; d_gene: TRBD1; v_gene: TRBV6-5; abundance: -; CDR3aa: CASTNNVDRGPDF; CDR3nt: TGTGCCAGCACAAACAACGTAGACAGGGGGCCCGACTTC
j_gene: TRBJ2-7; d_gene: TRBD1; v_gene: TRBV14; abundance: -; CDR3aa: CASSQVGMRQGVEQYF; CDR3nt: TGTGCCAGCAGCCAAGTAGGAATGCGTCAGGGGGTCGAGCAGTACTTC
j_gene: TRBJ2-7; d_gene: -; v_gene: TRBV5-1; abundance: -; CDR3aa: CASSETGYEQYF; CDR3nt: TGCGCCAGCAGCGAAACAGGGTACGAGCAGTACTTC
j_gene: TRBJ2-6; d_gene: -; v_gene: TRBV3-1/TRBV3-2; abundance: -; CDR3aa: CASSQDGQRLNSGANVLTF; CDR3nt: TGTGCCAGCAGCCAAGATGGACAGCGACTTAACTCTGGGGCCAACGTCCTGACTTTC
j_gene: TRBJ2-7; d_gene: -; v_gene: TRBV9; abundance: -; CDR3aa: CASSASEGAGGYYEQYF; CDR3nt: TGTGCCAGCAGCGCCTCCGAGGGGGCGGGGGGCTACTACGAGCAGTACTTC
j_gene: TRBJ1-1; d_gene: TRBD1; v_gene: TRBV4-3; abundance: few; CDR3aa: CASSQYTGANTEAFF; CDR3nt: TGCGCCAGCAGCCAGTACACAGGGGCGAATACTGAAGCTTTCTTT
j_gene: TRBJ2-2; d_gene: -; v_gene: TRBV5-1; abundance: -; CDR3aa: CASSLNLRASGELFF; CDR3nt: TGCGCCAGCAGCTTGAACCTCCGAGCGTCCGGGGAGCTGTTTTTT
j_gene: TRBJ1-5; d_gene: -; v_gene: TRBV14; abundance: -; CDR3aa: CASSQDSGVSNQPQHF; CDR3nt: TGTGCCAGCAGCCAAGATTCGGGGGTGAGCAATCAGCCCCAGCATTTT
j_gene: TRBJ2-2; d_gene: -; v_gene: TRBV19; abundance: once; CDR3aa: CASSISAPGSNTGELFF; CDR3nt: TGTGCCAGTAGTATATCCGCCCCAGGTTCTAATACCGGGGAGCTGTTTTTT
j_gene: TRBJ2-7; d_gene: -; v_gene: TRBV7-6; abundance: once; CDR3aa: CASSLDPGLKEQYF; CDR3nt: TGTGCCAGCAGCTTAGACCCAGGGTTGAAGGAGCAGTACTTC
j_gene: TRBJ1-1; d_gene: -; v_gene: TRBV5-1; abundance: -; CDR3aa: CASSPGHGVNTEAFF; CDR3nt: TGCGCCAGCAGCCCGGGACACGGGGTGAACACTGAAGCTTTCTTT
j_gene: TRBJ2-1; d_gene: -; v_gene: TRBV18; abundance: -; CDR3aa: CASSHTSAGEFF; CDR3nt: TGTGCCAGCTCCCACACGTCAGCGGGTGAGTTCTTC
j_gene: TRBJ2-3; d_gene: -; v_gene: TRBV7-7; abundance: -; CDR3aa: CASSSGLLADTQYF; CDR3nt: TGTGCTAGCAGCTCTGGACTTCTTGCAGATACGCAGTATTTT
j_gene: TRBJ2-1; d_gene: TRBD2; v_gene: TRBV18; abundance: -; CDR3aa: CASSPPSGGGRNNEQFF; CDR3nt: TGTGCCAGCTCACCGCCTAGCGGGGGGGGCCGGAACAATGAGCAGTTCTTC
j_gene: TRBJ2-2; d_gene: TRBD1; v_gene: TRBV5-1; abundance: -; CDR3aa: CASSWTGDTGELFF; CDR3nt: TGCGCCAGCAGCTGGACAGGGGACACCGGGGAGCTGTTTTTT
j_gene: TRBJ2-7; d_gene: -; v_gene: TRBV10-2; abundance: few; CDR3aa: CASSEQTYEQYF; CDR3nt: TGCGCCAGCAGTGAGCAAACCTACGAGCAGTACTTC
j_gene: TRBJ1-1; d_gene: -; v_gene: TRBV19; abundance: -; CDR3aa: CASSIGQMNTEAFF; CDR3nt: TGTGCCAGTAGTATAGGACAGATGAACACTGAAGCTTTCTTT
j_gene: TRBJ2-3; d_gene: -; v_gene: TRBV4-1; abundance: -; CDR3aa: CASSRTVTGGGTDTQYF; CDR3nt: TGCGCCAGCAGCCGTACCGTCACGGGCGGGGGCACAGATACGCAGTATTTT
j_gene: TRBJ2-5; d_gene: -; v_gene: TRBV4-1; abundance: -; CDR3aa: CASSQPGGASKETQYF; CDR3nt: TGCGCCAGCAGCCAACCTGGTGGAGCTAGTAAGGAGACCCAGTACTTC
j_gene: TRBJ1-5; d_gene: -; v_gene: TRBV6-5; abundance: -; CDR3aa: CASTEPGSNQPQHF; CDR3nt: TGTGCCAGCACCGAACCAGGGAGCAATCAGCCCCAGCATTTT
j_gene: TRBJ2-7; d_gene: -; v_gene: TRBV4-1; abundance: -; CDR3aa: CASSNREFSYEQYF; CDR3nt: TGCGCCAGCAGCAACCGGGAGTTCTCCTACGAGCAGTACTTC
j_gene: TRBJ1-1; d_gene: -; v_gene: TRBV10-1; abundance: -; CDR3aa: CASSRGQAGTEAFF; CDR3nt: TGCGCCAGCAGTAGGGGCCAGGCTGGGACTGAAGCTTTCTTT
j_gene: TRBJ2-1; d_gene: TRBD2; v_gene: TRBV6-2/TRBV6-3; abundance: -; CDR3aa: CASSHLFGLDKNEQFF; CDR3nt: TGTGCCAGCAGTCACCTATTTGGACTAGATAAGAATGAGCAGTTCTTC
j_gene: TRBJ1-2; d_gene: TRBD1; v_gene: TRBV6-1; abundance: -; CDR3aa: CASSDLRTGYYGYTF; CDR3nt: TGTGCCAGCAGTGACCTAAGGACAGGGTACTATGGCTACACCTTC
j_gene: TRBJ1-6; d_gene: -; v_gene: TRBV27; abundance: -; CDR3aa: CASSLAGVSPLHF; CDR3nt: TGTGCCAGCAGTTTGGCGGGGGTTTCACCCCTCCACTTT
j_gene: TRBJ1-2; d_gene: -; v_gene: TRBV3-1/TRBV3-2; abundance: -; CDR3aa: CASSPDTGLYGYTF; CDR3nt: TGTGCCAGCAGCCCCGATACCGGACTATATGGCTACACCTTC
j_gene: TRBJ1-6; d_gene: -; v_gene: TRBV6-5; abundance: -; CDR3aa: CASSRRAQGYSPLHF; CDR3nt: TGTGCCAGCAGTCGCCGCGCACAGGGATATTCACCCCTCCACTTT
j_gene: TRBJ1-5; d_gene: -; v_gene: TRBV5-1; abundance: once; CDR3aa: CASSLYTGQPQHF; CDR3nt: TGCGCCAGCAGCTTGTACACAGGGCAGCCCCAGCATTTT
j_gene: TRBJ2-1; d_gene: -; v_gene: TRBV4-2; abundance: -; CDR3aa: CASSQGRNEQFF; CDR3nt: TGTGCCAGCAGCCAAGGTAGAAATGAGCAGTTCTTC
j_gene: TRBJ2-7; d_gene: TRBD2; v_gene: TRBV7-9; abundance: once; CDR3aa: CASSSPGGYEQYF; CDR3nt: TGTGCCAGCAGCTCTCCCGGGGGGTACGAGCAGTACTTC
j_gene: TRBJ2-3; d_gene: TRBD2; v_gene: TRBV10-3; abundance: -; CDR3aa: CAISEWPRNAAGGTDTQYF; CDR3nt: TGTGCCATCAGTGAGTGGCCCCGGAATGCTGCGGGGGGCACAGATACGCAGTATTTT
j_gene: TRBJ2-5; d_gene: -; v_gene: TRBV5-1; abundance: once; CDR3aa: CASNYSQYF; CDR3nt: TGCGCCAGCAATTACTCCCAGTACTTC
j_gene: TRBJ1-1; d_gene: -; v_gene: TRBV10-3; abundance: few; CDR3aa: CAISEAVNEAFF; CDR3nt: TGTGCCATCAGTGAAGCGGTCAACGAAGCTTTCTTT
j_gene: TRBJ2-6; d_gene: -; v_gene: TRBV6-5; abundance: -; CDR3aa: CASLTEANVLTF; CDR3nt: TGTGCCAGCCTTACAGAGGCCAACGTCCTGACTTTC
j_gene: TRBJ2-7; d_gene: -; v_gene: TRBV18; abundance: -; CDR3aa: CASSPGGREQYF; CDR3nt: TGTGCCAGCTCACCGGGGGGGCGCGAGCAGTACTTC
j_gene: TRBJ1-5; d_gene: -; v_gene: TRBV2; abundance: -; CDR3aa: CASSVHRSNQPQHF; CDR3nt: TGTGCCAGCAGTGTACATCGTAGCAATCAGCCCCAGCATTTT
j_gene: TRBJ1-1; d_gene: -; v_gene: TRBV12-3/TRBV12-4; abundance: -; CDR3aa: CASSYRAEAFF; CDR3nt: TGTGCCAGCAGTTACAGGGCTGAAGCTTTCTTT
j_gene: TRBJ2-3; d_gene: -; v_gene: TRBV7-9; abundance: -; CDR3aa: CASSLVGGPDTQYF; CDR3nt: TGTGCCAGCAGCTTAGTCGGAGGGCCAGATACGCAGTATTTT
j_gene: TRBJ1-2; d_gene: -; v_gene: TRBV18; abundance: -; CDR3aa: CASSPSPTDYYGYTF; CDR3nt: TGTGCCAGCTCACCTTCCCCGACGGACTACTATGGCTACACCTTC
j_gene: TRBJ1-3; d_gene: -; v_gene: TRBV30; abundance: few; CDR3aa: CAWTGGPGNTIYF; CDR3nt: TGTGCCTGGACGGGAGGGCCTGGAAACACCATATATTTT
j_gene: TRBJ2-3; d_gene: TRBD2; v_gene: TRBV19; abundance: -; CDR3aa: CASSETSGRTDTQYF; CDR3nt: TGTGCCAGTAGTGAAACTAGCGGTCGCACAGATACGCAGTATTTT
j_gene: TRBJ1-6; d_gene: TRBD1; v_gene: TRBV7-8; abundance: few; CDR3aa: CASSPRGTWSSYNSPLHF; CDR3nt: TGTGCCAGCAGCCCCAGGGGGACTTGGAGCTCCTATAATTCACCCCTCCACTTT